This TCR beta chain was obtained from a study of patients and donors after allogeneic stem cell transplantation. Per the germline V gene, CDR1 is MNHNS and CDR2 is SASEGT. This CDR3 region has 14 residues. Trimming removed 6 bases at V and 2 bases at J, with 13 bases between. This clonotype was seen a handful of times. TCRdb re-called the RT-PCR reads through MiXCR, storing one row per CDR3 protein. This sample has fewer than 500,000 distinct CDR3 sequences, with 16% found just once. This receptor was taken from a human donor who was either an allogeneic HSCT recipient or a stem cell or donor lymphocyte infusion donor (not recorded which). It is not recorded whose cells these are; they may come from a transplant donor. Sequenced sample: blood, either unsorted or a sorted T cell fraction (not recorded which). The chain links TRBV6-1 to TRBJ1-2, with D possibly being TRBD1 (5 bases). The CDR3 nucleotides read TGTGCCAGCAGGCGCACAGGATTGAACTATGGCTACACCTTC. It is translated as CASRRTGLNYGYTF.